This paragraph reports one T cell receptor beta chain. Its antigen is undetermined. These data are taken from a study of cytomegalovirus exposure and HLA in healthy donors. General study findings and limits: An analysis was carried out later, and it reportedly showed fewer N-insertions in an Asian-associated ancestry cluster than the approximately 700-donor mean. Reportedly, HLA-A and HLA-B alleles of most subjects were accurately predicted from TCR beta.

The CDR3 spans 16 residues. Germline V lookup: CDR1 ENHRY, CDR2 SYGVKD. Deletions cut 4 bases from V and 2 bases from J, with 17 bases between. 60 Vbeta and 13 Jbeta primers were used in PCR. The assay was immunoSEQ multiplex PCR, and TCRdb's table has in-frame clones only and misses some. This sample carries fewer than 200,000 clones, less than 90% of them seen once, and the ten largest clones take 4.5%. This chain joins TRBV10-3 and TRBJ1-1, with D maybe TRBD1 (5 bases). This TCR derives from a woman between 45 and 65 years old in good health and CMV-seropositive. The sample was PBMCs. The CDR3 region is CAISVANAGLNTEAFF. For the CDR3, the DNA is TGTGCCATCAGTGTGGCGAATGCAGGGCTAAACACTGAAGCTTTCTTT.